This paragraph covers one T cell receptor beta chain sequence. Antigen unknown. The CDR3 contains 14 residues. Trimming took 6 bases from V and 0 from J, leaving 11 bases between them. Per the germline V gene, CDR1 is SNHLY and CDR2 is FYNNEI. The source of the sample is a study of shared clonotypes between healthy human individuals. Study conclusions and caveats: Since donors were few, the genetic and exposure-history diversity represented was limited.

The unsorted PBMC replicate PCRs were performed with 300 ng DNA, some 32,000 T cell genomes. The data were produced by immunoSEQ multiplex PCR, yet TCRdb's version contains in-frame clones alone and is incomplete. The sample has fewer than 650,000 clones, approximately 80% seen once; the top ten hold around 13%. The sample comprised PBMCs. This chain joins TRBV2 and TRBJ1-1; D unclear. This TCR derives from a woman aged 40 to 50 in good health. Some clones in this sample may be carry-over from other donors' samples. CDR3 in amino acids: CASRETALNTEAFF. The CDR3 DNA reads TGTGCCAGCAGGGAGACTGCATTGAACACTGAAGCTTTCTTT. Supplemented by reference TRBV2 and TRBJ1-1, the full variable domain reads EPEVTQTPSHQVTQMGQEVILRCVPISNHLYFYWYRQILGQKVEFLVSFYNNEISEKSEIFDDQFSVERPDGSNFTLKIRSTKLEDSAMYFCASRETALNTEAFFGQGTRLTVV.